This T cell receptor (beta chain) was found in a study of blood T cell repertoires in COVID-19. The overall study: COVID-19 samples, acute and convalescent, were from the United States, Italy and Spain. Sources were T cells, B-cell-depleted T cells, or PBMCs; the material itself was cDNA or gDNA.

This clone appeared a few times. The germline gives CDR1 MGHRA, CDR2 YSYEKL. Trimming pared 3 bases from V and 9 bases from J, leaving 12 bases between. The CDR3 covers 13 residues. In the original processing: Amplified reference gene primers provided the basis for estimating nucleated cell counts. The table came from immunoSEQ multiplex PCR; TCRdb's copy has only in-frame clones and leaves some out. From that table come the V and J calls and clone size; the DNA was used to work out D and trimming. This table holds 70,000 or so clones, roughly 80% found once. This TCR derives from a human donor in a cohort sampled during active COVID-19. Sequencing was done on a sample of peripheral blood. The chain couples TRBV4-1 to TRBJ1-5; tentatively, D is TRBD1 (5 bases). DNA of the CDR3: TGCGCCAGCAGCCAGGACTATGGGGGGCCCCAGCATTTT. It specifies CASSQDYGGPQHF.